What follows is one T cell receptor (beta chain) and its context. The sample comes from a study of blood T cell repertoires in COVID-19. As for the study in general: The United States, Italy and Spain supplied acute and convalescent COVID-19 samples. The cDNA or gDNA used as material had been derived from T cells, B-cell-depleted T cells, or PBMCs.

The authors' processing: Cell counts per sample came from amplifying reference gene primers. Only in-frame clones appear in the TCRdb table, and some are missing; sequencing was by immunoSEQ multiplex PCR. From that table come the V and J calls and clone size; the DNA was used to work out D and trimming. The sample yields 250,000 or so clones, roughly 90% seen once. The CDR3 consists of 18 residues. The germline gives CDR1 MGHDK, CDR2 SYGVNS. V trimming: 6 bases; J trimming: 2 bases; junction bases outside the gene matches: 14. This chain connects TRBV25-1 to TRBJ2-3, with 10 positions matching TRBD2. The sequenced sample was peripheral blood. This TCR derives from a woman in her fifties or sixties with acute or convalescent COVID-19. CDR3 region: CASRAKGRLAGITDTQYF. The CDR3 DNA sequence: TGTGCCAGCAGAGCAAAGGGGAGACTAGCGGGCATCACAGATACGCAGTATTTT.